This record looks at one T cell receptor (beta chain) sequence and its context. It has no known antigen specificity. It has no much larger one-base neighbor in the sample; base qualities were not kept. Libraries were prepared through the immunoSEQ multiplex PCR assay. For the multiplex PCR, a mixture combining 60 forward primers for TCR Vbeta segments and 13 reverse primers for TCR Jbeta segments was used. The CDR3 region of rearranged TCR beta genes was amplified from genomic DNA by a multiplex PCR assay. On the Illumina HiSeq System, the amplified TCR beta libraries were sequenced as 87-base-pair reads. As for how the authors treated the data: A later analysis tallied around 87 million unique TCR beta chains across the approximately 670 repertoires, and about 10 million of those chains were shared by two or more donors. To remove PCR and sequencing errors, raw reads were error-corrected and collapsed into unique sequences using a nearest-neighbor algorithm that merged closely related sequences. To assign V, D and J gene segments, CDR3 sequences were aligned to IMGT reference sequences. For a sequence to be retained, a match of at least six nucleotides was required to both a V gene segment and a J gene segment. Rearrangements were called productive when the CDR3 lacked stop codons and stayed in frame with V and J; all others were non-productive. CDR3 was defined according to IMGT convention as the region running from the second conserved V-encoded cysteine to the conserved J-encoded phenylalanine. In an earlier analysis of roughly 610 of the donors, sequences lacking an unambiguous match to a single V gene segment were excluded. An earlier analysis of several hundred of the donors called V segments functional above 56.7% productive rearrangements and segregating when the between-donor standard deviation exceeded 5%. A statistical classification framework was built for diagnosing cytomegalovirus status from the catalog of TCR beta chain sequences. V and J gene assignment, in a later analysis, came from comparing TCR nucleotide sequences with IMGT/GENE-DB human TR gene sequences. The TCRdist pipeline was used in a later analysis to assign CDR3 sequences and most-parsimonious VDJ recombination scenarios. In a later analysis, every TCR beta chain was defined by the combination of its CDR3 amino acid sequence and its V-gene family, and reads without a unique V-gene family were dropped. As a way to deal with suspected cross-contamination and a sequencing artifact, a later analysis dropped more than 500 nucleotide sequences that were highly shared and had low generation probability. A later analysis calculated a clonal expansion index for each public chain from normalized within-repertoire ranks of inferred template counts. In a later analysis, generation probabilities were computed using a VDJ recombination model fitted to out-of-frame rearrangements, and the results were checked against IGoR. In a later analysis, TCR-TCR, TCR-HLA and TCR-CMV co-occurrence was scored with hypergeometric tests, and a repertoire-size bias correction was applied to TCR pairs. To estimate false discovery rates, a later analysis permuted the HLA or CMV assignments 20 times. In a later analysis, co-occurring TCRs were grouped with DBSCAN, and TCRdist sequence similarity was added when clustering was performed within HLA-allele-positive subsets. Repertoires with fewer than 30,000 or more than 120,000 public chains were left out of co-occurrence clustering, as were a few repertoires with anomalous nucleotide sharing. TCRdb retrieved this table from immuneACCESS and kept in-frame rearrangements only. Not all clones are present; in checked studies, unresolved V genes account for under half, and no reason is known for the remainder. The V and J calls and the clone size are those of that table, but D and trimming were determined from the DNA. This sample gives under 300,000 clones in total; around 80% of them show up just once. The biggest ten clones account for roughly 7.4% of the sample.

The sample is drawn from a study of cytomegalovirus exposure and HLA in healthy donors (dated by TCRdb to about 2017). Describing the broader study: In an earlier analysis of roughly 590 of the donors, 276 Gb of sequence data and 100 million or so unique TCR beta sequences from 150 million to 200 million T cells were reported. Around 330 gigabases of sequencing data and 75 million to 85 million unique TCR sequences made up an early release that covered approximately 620 HLA-typed donors. The genetic ancestry cluster associated with self-reported Caucasian donors included 81% of the 300 to 450 genotyped donors. The study aimed to test whether signatures of past pathogen exposure could be identified by cataloging public T cell receptors. Using immunosequencing, the study profiled T cell repertoires from roughly 650 subjects and related those repertoires to cytomegalovirus serostatus. Besides the first cohort of about 730 subjects, a separate validation cohort made up of 120 different subjects was used. High-throughput TCR immunosequencing, statistical association of individual TCRs with disease status, and machine learning were combined to predict cytomegalovirus infection status. To study patterns of TCR occurrence, a later analysis re-analyzed previously published TCR beta repertoires from 500 to 850 donors and added high-resolution HLA genotyping. The later analysis used no new phenotypic data to find candidate immune exposures, relying instead on TCR beta sequences and their occurrence across donors. An earlier analysis of several hundred of the donors used high-throughput TCR beta sequencing to judge whether each TCR beta V gene segment behaved as functional or pseudogenic. Donor age, sex, ethnicity and CMV serostatus were compiled together with the repertoire data. A later genetic analysis used genome-wide SNP genotypes for about 60% of the roughly 700 donors, treating that subset as a discovery cohort. All discovery cohort repertoires had been generated on a single sequencing platform. HLA typing covered class I and class II loci at four-digit resolution. The number of typed donors differed by locus: roughly 620-630 for A, B, C, DRB1 and DQB1; some 500 for DQA1; roughly 600 for DPA1; and about 470 for DPB1. Four to six DR-DQ haplotypes were handled as single units for association and clustering, since linkage in the cohort was strong. Among about 370 genotyped donors of the cohort, an average of approximately 200,000 unique TCR beta nucleotide sequences was sequenced per donor, of which roughly 18% were non-productive. Findings and caveats that apply to the study as a whole: A later analysis found that TCR association rates varied across HLA loci, with DRB1 alleles showing the most associated TCRs and HLA-C alleles the fewest. A later analysis reported that several top co-occurrence clusters appeared linked to parvovirus B19, influenza, CMV and Epstein-Barr virus. In a later genetic analysis, fewer N-insertions in productive TCRs were reported among donors in an Asian-associated ancestry cluster than the 666-donor mean. Because HLA typing was unavailable for some donors at each locus, only the typed subset was used in association tests. In this cohort, only TCR beta chains were sequenced, and detectable features were limited by the absence of alpha or paired-chain data. Because counts were too low, more than 15 rarely observed V segments, including chromosome 9 orphons, were excluded from the earlier analysis of a few hundred of the donors. A cluster of highly shared sequence variants was judged likely to be a technical artifact of the sequencing pipeline. The study listed approximately 160 TCR beta chains as associated with cytomegalovirus. The authors suggested that the approach could potentially be generalized to other disease states and immunological phenotypes. When HLA alleles, especially DR and DQ, strongly co-occurred, attributing TCR associations to individual alleles was difficult. An earlier analysis of around 500 of the donors showed that most TCR beta V segments appeared in productive rearrangements either about 87% or about 30% of the time, which broadly matched IMGT annotations. In both the original and validation cohorts, the classifier was reported to diagnose cytomegalovirus status with high specificity and sensitivity. Specific HLA alleles were associated with over 15,000 TCR beta sequences at a false discovery rate of 0.05 in a later analysis. While some public TCRs were present in many individuals, most TCR sequences turned up only very rarely across donors. A later analysis found that HLA-associated TCR beta chains were more clonally expanded and had lower generation probabilities than equally common non-associated chains. Most CMV-associated TCR beta chains appeared to be HLA-restricted in a later analysis, and the HLA associations seemed to be driven largely by CMV exposure. Immune exposure information for the cohort was limited to CMV serostatus. A further reported finding was that TCR beta sequences accurately predicted the HLA-A and HLA-B alleles for most subjects in the first cohort. Presence/absence analyses assumed roughly uniform sequencing depth across donors, an assumption that may not hold. In vitro tests confirmed that a few of the cytomegalovirus-associated TCR beta chains recognize cytomegalovirus antigens. Correlated functional status among segregating V segments might be attributable to linkage disequilibrium, but an unknown experimental factor could not be ruled out. In a later genetic analysis, a missense DCLRE1C variant was associated with V-gene and J-gene trimming of TCR beta chains, and the association was replicated in an independent cohort.

The cohort was made up of approximately 670 healthy bone marrow donors. Cohort members were all nominally healthy when sampled, although unrecorded immune exposures were likely present. The donor tested CMV seropositive and was one of the 289 seropositive cohort members. A peripheral blood sample was provided by each donor, and peripheral blood mononuclear cells were used for TCR beta sequencing. Genomic DNA was extracted from the blood cell samples with the Qiagen DNeasy Blood Extraction Kit. This receptor was identified in a woman in her fifties or sixties in good health and CMV-seropositive. Material for sequencing was PBMCs.

The nucleotide sequence reads as follows: TGTGCCAGCAGGGCGGCGGCAGGAAACACCATATATTTT. The encoded protein is CASRAAAGNTIYF. The chain is made from TRBV6-5 and TRBJ1-3; the D gene cannot be resolved reliably. The CDR3 goes from the cysteine to the phenylalanine over 13 residues. CDR3 DNA only is kept here, 39 bases in frame from base 1. V is reduced by 6 bases and J by 4 bases, leaving a spacing of 10 bases between them. According to the germline V gene, CDR1 reads MNHEY and CDR2 reads SVGAGI.